Sequencing of this TCR beta chain was carried out in a study of T cell changes during pregnancy in multiple sclerosis. This clone was counted once. This CDR3 region has 12 residues. Germline CDR1 PRHDT, CDR2 FYEKMQ (reference sequence). V was trimmed by 4 bases and J by 1 base, leaving 3 bases between them. TCRdb keeps only in-frame clones here, not all; method: immunoSEQ multiplex PCR. This sample carries 35,000 or so clones, 93% of them seen once, and the ten largest clones take 0.35% to 0.45%. V and J are TRBV13 and TRBJ2-3; no clear D. The receptor comes from a female donor with multiple sclerosis, enrolled in a pregnancy study. The specimen comprised CD4+ T cells from peripheral blood mononuclear cells, sampled in the first trimester of pregnancy. CDR3: CASSSRTDTQYF. CDR3 nucleotides: TGTGCCAGCAGCTCTCGCACAGATACGCAGTATTTT.